This TCR beta chain appears in the sequencing data of a study of blood T cell repertoires in COVID-19. As for the study in general: COVID-19 samples collected from the United States, Italy and Spain covered acute and convalescent phases.

The protocol was immunoSEQ multiplex PCR, while the TCRdb copy is restricted to in-frame clones and leaves out a portion. The sample holds some 120,000 clones, about nine tenths seen once. Trimming removed 5 bases from V and 8 bases from J, with 7 bases in between. The CDR3 contains 11 residues. The TCR originated in a man aged 50-60 years with active COVID-19. The chain has TRBV12-3 or TRBV12-4 and TRBJ2-1; D remains ambiguous. The sequenced material came from peripheral blood. CDR3 sequence reads: CASSQFDEQFF. For the CDR3, the DNA is TGTGCCAGCAGTCAGTTCGATGAGCAGTTCTTC.